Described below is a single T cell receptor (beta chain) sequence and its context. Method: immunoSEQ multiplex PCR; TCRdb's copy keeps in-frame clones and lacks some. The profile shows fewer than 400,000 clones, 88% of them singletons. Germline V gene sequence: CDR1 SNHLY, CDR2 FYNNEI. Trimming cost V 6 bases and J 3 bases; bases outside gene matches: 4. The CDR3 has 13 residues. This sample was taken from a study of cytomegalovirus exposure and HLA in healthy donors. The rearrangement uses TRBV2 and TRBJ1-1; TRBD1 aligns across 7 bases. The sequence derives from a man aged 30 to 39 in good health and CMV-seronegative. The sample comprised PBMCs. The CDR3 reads CASREQGYTEAFF. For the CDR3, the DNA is TGTGCCAGCAGAGAACAGGGGTACACTGAAGCTTTCTTT.